This T cell receptor (beta chain) is from a study of blood T cell repertoires in COVID-19. The protocol was immunoSEQ multiplex PCR, while the TCRdb copy is restricted to in-frame clones and leaves out a portion. The repertoire holds roughly 160,000 clones, about 82% seen once, with approximately 7% in the top ten. J lost 7 bases, V lost 4 bases, and 5 bases had no gene match. Per the germline V gene, CDR1 is SGHAT and CDR2 is FQNNGV. The CDR3 consists of 14 residues. Sequencing used peripheral blood. The J gene is TRBJ2-7, the V gene TRBV11-2; 12 positions agree with TRBD1. The sequence derives from a man aged 50-60 years with active or convalescent COVID-19. The CDR3 bases are TGTGCCAGCAGCTCGTGGGACAGGGGGCTAGAGCAGTACTTC. This encodes CASSSWDRGLEQYF.